These T cell receptor beta chains were read from a single sample in a study of T cells after yellow fever vaccination. TCRdb reprocessed the 5' RACE reads with MiXCR, giving one entry per CDR3 protein. The table records about 120,000 distinct CDR3 sequences, under 9% of them present only once. The sequencing here drew on CD8+ T cells sorted from PBMCs, taken on the day of the yellow fever booster vaccination. The receptors stem from a man between 18 and 29 years old who received the YFV17D yellow fever vaccine. CDR3s include the opening cysteine and the closing phenylalanine or tryptophan. D genes are given only for firm matches. Where a row states a size, it is once, few, many or the class of an expanded clone; other rows omit it.

TRBV6-2/TRBV6-3	TRBJ1-2	NA	NA	CASSYRGSGYTF	TGTGCCAGCAGTTACCGGGGTTCTGGCTACACCTTC
TRBV10-3	TRBJ2-3	TRBD1	few	CAIRTGTGDADTQYF	TGTGCCATCAGAACCGGGACAGGGGACGCAGATACGCAGTATTTT
TRBV4-3	TRBJ2-3	TRBD2	NA	CASSQDTSGADTQYF	TGCGCCAGCAGCCAAGATACTAGCGGGGCAGATACGCAGTATTTT
TRBV4-1	TRBJ2-5	NA	NA	CASSQDRVEGFQETQYF	TGCGCCAGCAGCCAAGATCGCGTAGAGGGGTTTCAAGAGACCCAGTACTTC
TRBV6-5	TRBJ1-6	NA	few	CASSLRGSSYNSPLHF	TGTGCCAGCAGTTTACGAGGAAGCTCCTATAATTCACCCCTCCACTTT
TRBV6-6	TRBJ1-2	TRBD1	few	CASSLTGDGYTF	TGTGCCAGCAGTTTGACAGGGGATGGCTACACCTTC
TRBV11-2	TRBJ2-3	NA	NA	CASSPRSGITDTQYF	TGTGCCAGCAGCCCCCGATCCGGGATCACAGATACGCAGTATTTT
TRBV12-3/TRBV12-4	TRBJ1-1	NA	NA	CASSPLVYSEAFF	TGTGCCAGCAGTCCCCTGGTATACTCTGAAGCTTTCTTT
TRBV6-5	TRBJ1-2	TRBD1	few	CASRPDRDHGYTF	TGTGCCAGCAGACCGGACAGGGATCATGGCTACACCTTC
TRBV5-1	TRBJ2-5	NA	few	CASSPRGGDQETQYF	TGCGCCAGCAGCCCCCGCGGCGGGGACCAAGAGACCCAGTACTTC
TRBV12-3/TRBV12-4	TRBJ1-6	NA	NA	CASTMDPGAGGTPLHF	TGTGCCAGCACCATGGACCCCGGCGCGGGGGGAACACCCCTCCACTTT
TRBV2	TRBJ2-3	NA	many	CASCPGPGDTQYF	TGTGCCAGTTGCCCGGGGCCAGGGGATACGCAGTATTTT
TRBV28	TRBJ2-1	NA	many	CASRREVEQFF	TGTGCCAGCCGGAGGGAGGTTGAGCAGTTCTTC
TRBV6-1	TRBJ2-3	TRBD2	few	CASRDYNTDTQYF	TGTGCCAGCCGGGACTATAACACAGATACGCAGTATTTT
TRBV20-1	TRBJ2-1	TRBD2	many	CSATSREGRGSSYNEQFF	TGCAGTGCTACGAGCCGAGAGGGTCGCGGGAGCTCCTACAATGAGCAGTTCTTC
TRBV7-2	TRBJ2-5	TRBD1	many	CASSQVTGEETQYF	TGTGCCAGCAGCCAGGTGACAGGGGAAGAGACCCAGTACTTC
TRBV19	TRBJ1-1	NA	NA	CASRAGGVSEAFF	TGTGCCAGTAGAGCCGGGGGGGTGAGTGAAGCTTTCTTT
TRBV27	TRBJ2-1	NA	few	CASSKGGGRDEQFF	TGTGCCAGCAGTAAGGGGGGAGGCCGGGATGAGCAGTTCTTC
TRBV4-1	TRBJ1-2	NA	few	CASSQPQLQGYTF	TGCGCCAGCAGCCAACCCCAATTACAAGGCTACACCTTC
TRBV4-3	TRBJ2-5	TRBD1	few	CASSRVWGQAVQETQYF	TGCGCCAGCAGCCGGGTTTGGGGACAGGCGGTCCAAGAGACCCAGTACTTC